What follows describes a single T cell receptor (beta chain). The antigen remains unidentified. Germline and junction disagree at one end, which may indicate a read error. The sample is drawn from a study of blood T cells in healthy people across ages. This CDR3 is 16 amino acids long. The V gene's germline CDR1 is DFQATT and CDR2 SNEGSKA (reference sequence). Alongside a J-beta primer mix, a sample-barcoded 5' primer served in a second PCR lasting 7 to 11 cycles. Unique molecular identifiers of 12 random nucleotides labeled each cDNA. TCRdb independently ran MiXCR on the 5' RACE reads; one entry per CDR3 protein. The sample records almost 550,000 distinct CDR3 sequences, about 24% being singletons. General observations from the study: Researchers report that TCR beta diversity correlated strongly with naive T cell percentage. Roughly linear declines in TCR beta diversity per million T cells occurred with age.

Separately, the same data were catalogued under a study of T cells of mothers and their children. That investigation notes: Maternal samples each gave over 9 million TCR beta CDR3 reads, and child samples some 2.8 million each.

The sequence was obtained from a boy aged 10-17 years in good health. Material for sequencing was blood. The chain recombines TRBV20-1 with TRBJ2-7, with 12 bases identical to TRBD2. In nucleotides, the CDR3 is TGCGGTGCTAGAGACCTACTAGCGGGAGGCTCCTACGAGCAGTACTTC. Amino acids: CGARDLLAGGSYEQYF.